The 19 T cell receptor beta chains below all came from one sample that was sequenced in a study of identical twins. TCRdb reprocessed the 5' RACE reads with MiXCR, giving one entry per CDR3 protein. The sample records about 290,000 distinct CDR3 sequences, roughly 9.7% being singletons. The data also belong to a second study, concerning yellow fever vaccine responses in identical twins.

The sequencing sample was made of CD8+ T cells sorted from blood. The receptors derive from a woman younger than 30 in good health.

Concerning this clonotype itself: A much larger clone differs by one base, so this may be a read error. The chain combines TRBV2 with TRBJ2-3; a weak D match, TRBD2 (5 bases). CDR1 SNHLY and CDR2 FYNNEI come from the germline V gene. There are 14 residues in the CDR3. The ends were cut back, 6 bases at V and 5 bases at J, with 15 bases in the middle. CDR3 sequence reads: CASRPMDLEDTQYF. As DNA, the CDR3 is TGTGCCAGCAGACCTATGGACTTGGAAGATACGCAGTATTTT.

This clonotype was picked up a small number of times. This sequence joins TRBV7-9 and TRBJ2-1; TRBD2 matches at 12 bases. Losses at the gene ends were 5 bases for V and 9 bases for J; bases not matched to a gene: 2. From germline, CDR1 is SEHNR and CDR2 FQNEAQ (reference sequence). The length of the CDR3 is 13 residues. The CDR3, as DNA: TGTGCCAGCAGCCCTAGCGGGGGGGCTGAGCAGTTCTTC. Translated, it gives CASSPSGGAEQFF.

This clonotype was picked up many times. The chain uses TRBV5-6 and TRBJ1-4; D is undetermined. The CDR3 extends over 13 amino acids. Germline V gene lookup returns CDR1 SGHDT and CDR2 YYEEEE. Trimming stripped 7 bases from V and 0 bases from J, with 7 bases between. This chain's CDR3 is CASSVATNEKLFF. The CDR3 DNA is TGTGCCAGCTCCGTTGCAACTAATGAAAAACTGTTTTTT.

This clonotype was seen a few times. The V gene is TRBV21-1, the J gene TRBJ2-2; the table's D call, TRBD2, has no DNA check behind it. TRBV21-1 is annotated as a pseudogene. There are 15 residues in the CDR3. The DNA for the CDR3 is TGTGCCAGCAGCAAAGTCCTAGCGGGGGCGGGGGAGCTGTTTTTT. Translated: CASSKVLAGAGELFF.

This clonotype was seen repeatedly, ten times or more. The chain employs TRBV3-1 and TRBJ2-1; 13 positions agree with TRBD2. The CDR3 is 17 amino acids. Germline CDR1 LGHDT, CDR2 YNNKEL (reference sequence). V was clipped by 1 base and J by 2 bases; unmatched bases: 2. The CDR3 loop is CASSQVLAGGPYNEQFF. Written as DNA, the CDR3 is TGTGCCAGCAGCCAAGTACTAGCGGGGGGGCCCTACAATGAGCAGTTCTTC.

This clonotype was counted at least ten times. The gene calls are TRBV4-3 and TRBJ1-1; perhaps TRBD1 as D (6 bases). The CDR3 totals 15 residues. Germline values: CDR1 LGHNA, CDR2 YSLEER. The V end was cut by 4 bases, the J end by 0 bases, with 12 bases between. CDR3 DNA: TGCGCCAGCAGCCTATTCAGGGGTCTGAACACTGAAGCTTTCTTT. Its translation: CASSLFRGLNTEAFF.

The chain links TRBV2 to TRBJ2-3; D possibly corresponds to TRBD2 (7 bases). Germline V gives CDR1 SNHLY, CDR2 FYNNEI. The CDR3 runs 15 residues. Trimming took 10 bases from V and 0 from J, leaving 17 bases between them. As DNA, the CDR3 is TGTGCCAACCCGGGGCGGGGGCCAAGCACAGATACGCAGTATTTT. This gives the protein CANPGRGPSTDTQYF.

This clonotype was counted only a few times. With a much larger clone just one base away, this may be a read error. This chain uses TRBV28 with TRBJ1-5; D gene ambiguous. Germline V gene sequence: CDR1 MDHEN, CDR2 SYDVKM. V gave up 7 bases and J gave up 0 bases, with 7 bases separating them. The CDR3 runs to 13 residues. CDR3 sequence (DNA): TGTGCCAGCATCTTAAATAGCAATCAGCCCCAGCATTTT. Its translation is CASILNSNQPQHF.

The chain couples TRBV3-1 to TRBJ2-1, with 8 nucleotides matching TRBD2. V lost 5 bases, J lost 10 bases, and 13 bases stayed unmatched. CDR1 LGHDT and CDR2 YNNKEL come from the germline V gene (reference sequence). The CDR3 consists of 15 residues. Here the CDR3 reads CASSESGGGPSEQFF. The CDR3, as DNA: TGTGCCAGCAGCGAGAGCGGGGGCGGCCCGTCGGAGCAGTTCTTC.

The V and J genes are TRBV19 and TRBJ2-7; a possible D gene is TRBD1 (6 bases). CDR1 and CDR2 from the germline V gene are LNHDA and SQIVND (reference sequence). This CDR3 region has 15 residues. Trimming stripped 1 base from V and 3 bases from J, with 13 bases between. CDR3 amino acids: CASSIGGGARYEQYF. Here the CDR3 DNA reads TGTGCCAGTAGTATAGGAGGGGGAGCCCGCTACGAGCAGTACTTC.

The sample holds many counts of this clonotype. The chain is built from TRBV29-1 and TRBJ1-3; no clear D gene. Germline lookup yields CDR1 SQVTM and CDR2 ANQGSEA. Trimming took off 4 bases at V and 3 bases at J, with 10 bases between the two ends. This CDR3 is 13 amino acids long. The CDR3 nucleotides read TGCAGCGTTGCGTTCGTAAATGGAAACACCATATATTTT. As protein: CSVAFVNGNTIYF.

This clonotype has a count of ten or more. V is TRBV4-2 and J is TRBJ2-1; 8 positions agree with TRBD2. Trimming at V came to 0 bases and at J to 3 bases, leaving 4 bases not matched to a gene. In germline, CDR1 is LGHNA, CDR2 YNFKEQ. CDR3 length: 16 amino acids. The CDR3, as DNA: TGTGCCAGCAGCCAAGATGCAGCGGGAGACTACAATGAGCAGTTCTTC. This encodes CASSQDAAGDYNEQFF.

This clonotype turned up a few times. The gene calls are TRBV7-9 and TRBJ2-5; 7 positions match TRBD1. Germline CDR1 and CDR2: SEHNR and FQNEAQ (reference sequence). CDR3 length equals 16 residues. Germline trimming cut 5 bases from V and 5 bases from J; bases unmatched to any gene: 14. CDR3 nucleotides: TGTGCCAGCAGCCGAAAACAGGGACAGTTAGAGGAGACCCAGTACTTC. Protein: CASSRKQGQLEETQYF.

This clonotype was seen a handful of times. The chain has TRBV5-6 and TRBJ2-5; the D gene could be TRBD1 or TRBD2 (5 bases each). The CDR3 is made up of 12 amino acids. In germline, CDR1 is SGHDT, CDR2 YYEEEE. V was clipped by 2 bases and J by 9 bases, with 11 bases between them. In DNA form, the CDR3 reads TGTGCCAGCAGCTTTAGAGGGGTGGCCCAGTACTTC. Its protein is CASSFRGVAQYF.

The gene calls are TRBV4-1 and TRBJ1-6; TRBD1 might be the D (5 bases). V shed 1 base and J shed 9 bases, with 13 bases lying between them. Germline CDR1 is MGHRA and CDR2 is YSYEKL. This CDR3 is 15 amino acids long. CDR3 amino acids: CASSQVAGYGSPLHF. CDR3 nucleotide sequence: TGCGCCAGCAGCCAAGTCGCAGGGTACGGTTCACCCCTCCACTTT.

The CDR3 loop is CASTPSEGQGAWEQFF. In nucleotides, the CDR3 is TGTGCCAGCACCCCCTCGGAAGGACAGGGGGCATGGGAGCAGTTCTTC. The V call is TRBV12-3 or TRBV12-4, the J call TRBJ2-1; TRBD1 matches 11 bases. With V trimmed by 7 bases and J by 10 bases, 15 bases remained unmatched. CDR3 length: 16 residues.

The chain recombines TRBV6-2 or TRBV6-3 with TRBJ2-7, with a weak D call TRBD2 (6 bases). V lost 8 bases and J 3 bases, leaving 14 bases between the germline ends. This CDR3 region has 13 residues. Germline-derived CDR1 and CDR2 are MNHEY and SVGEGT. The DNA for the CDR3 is TGTGCCAGCCGGGACTCCTTGCTCTACGAGCAGTACTTC. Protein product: CASRDSLLYEQYF.

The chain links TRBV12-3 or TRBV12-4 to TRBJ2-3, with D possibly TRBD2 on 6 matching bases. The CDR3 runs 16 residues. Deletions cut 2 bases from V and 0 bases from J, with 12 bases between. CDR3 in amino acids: CASSLTTSPSTDTQYF. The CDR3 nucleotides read TGTGCCAGCAGTTTAACTACTAGCCCTAGCACAGATACGCAGTATTTT.

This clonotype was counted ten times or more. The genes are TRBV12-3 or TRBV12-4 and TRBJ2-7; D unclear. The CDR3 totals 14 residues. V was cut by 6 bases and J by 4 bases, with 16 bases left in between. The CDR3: CASSPSGSLYEQYF. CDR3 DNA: TGTGCCAGCAGCCCATCCGGTTCGCTTTACGAGCAGTACTTC.